This TCR beta chain was captured by sequencing in a study of blood T cells in healthy people across ages. Trimming took off 2 bases at V and 3 bases at J, with 5 bases between the two ends. The CDR3 spans 12 residues. Germline values: CDR1 KGHSH, CDR2 LQKENI. This clonotype was seen at least ten times. The antigen remains unidentified. Healthy Caucasian individuals from Russia aged roughly 6 to 95 served as donors. General study findings and limits: Unsorted PBMCs ruled out conclusive naive versus antigen-experienced comparison. Among T cells, TCR beta diversity per million cells dropped roughly linearly as age rose.

Through a sample-barcoded 5' primer and a J-beta primer mix, a second PCR was run for roughly 6 to 12 cycles. TCRdb processed the 5' RACE reads anew with MiXCR; each CDR3 protein has one entry. The sample consists of approximately 600,000 distinct CDR3 sequences, roughly 50% of them appearing once. The genes are TRBV18 and TRBJ2-7; D remains unclear. The clonotype comes from a man aged 55 to 70 in good health. The sample comprised blood. The CDR3 DNA sequence: TGTGCCAGCTCACCAGAAGGCTACGAGCAGTACTTC. Translating gives CASSPEGYEQYF.